This T cell receptor beta chain derives from a study of shared clonotypes between healthy human individuals. This CDR3 has 13 residues. The germline V gene has CDR1 MNHEY and CDR2 SMNVEV (reference sequence). Deletions cut 7 bases from V and 1 base from J, with 10 bases between. Over several immunoSEQ plates, each subset's genomic DNA was distributed in even portions. Sequencing was performed with immunoSEQ multiplex PCR; in TCRdb, only in-frame clones are kept and a portion is missing. The sample includes some 2.1 million clones, about 94% of them seen just once. The naive CD8 fraction comprised CD45RO-negative cells positively selected for CCR7 and excluded terminally differentiated effector memory CD45RA+ cells.

This chain joins TRBV27 and TRBJ2-5; possible D gene TRBD2, 5 bases. Sequencing was done on a sample of naive CD8+ T cells from PBMCs. This sequence was found in a man younger than 35 in good health. Some clones in this sample may be carry-over from other donors' samples. Here the CDR3 reads CASNSRVQETQYF. The CDR3 nucleotides are TGTGCCAGCAACTCGAGGGTCCAAGAGACCCAGTACTTC.